This record covers a single TCR beta chain. Its cognate antigen has yet to be identified. No base quality information exists; no much larger clone differs at one position. V loses 6 bases at its end and J loses 7 bases; junction bases beyond the gene matches: 5. The germline V gene supplies CDR1 MNHEY and CDR2 SVGAGI. Reading from cysteine to phenylalanine, the CDR3 counts 14 amino acids. Only the CDR3 DNA stays, 42 bases, in frame from base 1. Libraries were prepared through the immunoSEQ multiplex PCR assay. A mixture of 60 forward primers for TCR Vbeta segments and 13 reverse primers for TCR Jbeta segments was used in the multiplex PCR. A multiplex PCR assay on genomic DNA amplified the CDR3 region of rearranged TCR beta genes. Amplified TCR beta libraries were sequenced as 87-base-pair reads on the Illumina HiSeq System. Concerning the study's data processing: A later analysis counted around 72 million unique TCR beta chains across the 550 to 750 repertoires, and some 12 million of these chains were shared by at least two donors. Raw reads were error-corrected and collapsed into unique sequences with a nearest-neighbor algorithm that merged closely related sequences to remove PCR and sequencing errors. To assign V, D and J gene segments, CDR3 sequences were aligned to IMGT reference sequences. For a sequence to be retained, at least a six-nucleotide match to both a V gene segment and a J gene segment was required. Rearrangements were called productive when the CDR3 lacked stop codons and stayed in frame with V and J; all others were non-productive. CDR3 was defined by IMGT convention, running from the second conserved V-encoded cysteine to the conserved J-encoded phenylalanine. The earlier analysis of about 620 of the donors excluded sequences that lacked an unambiguous match to a single V gene segment. In an earlier analysis of 450 to 700 of the donors, V segments were called functional above 56.7% productive rearrangements and were called segregating when the between-donor standard deviation exceeded 5%. A statistical classification framework was developed to diagnose cytomegalovirus status using the catalog of TCR beta chain sequences. In a later analysis, TCR nucleotide sequences were compared against IMGT/GENE-DB human TR gene sequences so that V and J genes could be assigned. Using the TCRdist pipeline, a later analysis assigned CDR3 sequences along with most-parsimonious VDJ recombination scenarios. In a later analysis, each TCR beta chain was defined by its CDR3 amino acid sequence together with its V-gene family, and reads lacking a unique V-gene family were excluded. In a later analysis, 450 to 600 highly shared, low-generation-probability nucleotide sequences were removed to address suspected cross-contamination and a sequencing artifact. In a later analysis, a clonal expansion index for each public chain was calculated from normalized within-repertoire ranks of inferred template counts. Generation probabilities in a later analysis came from a VDJ recombination model fitted to out-of-frame rearrangements, and those results were checked against IGoR. In a later analysis, TCR-TCR, TCR-HLA and TCR-CMV co-occurrence was scored with hypergeometric tests, and a repertoire-size bias correction was applied to TCR pairs. In a later analysis, false discovery rates were estimated by permuting HLA or CMV assignments 20 times. In a later analysis, co-occurring TCRs were grouped using DBSCAN, with TCRdist sequence similarity added in when clustering inside HLA-allele-positive subsets. For co-occurrence clustering, repertoires with fewer than 30,000 or more than 120,000 public chains were excluded, along with 5 or 6 repertoires with anomalous nucleotide sharing. Imported from immuneACCESS, the table was reduced by TCRdb to in-frame sequences with V and J called. These copies leave out some clones; in studies compared against another copy, an unresolved V gene accounts for under half, and the cause of the remainder is not known. V and J calls and clone size follow that table, whereas D and trimming were derived from the DNA. Recorded for this sample are 95,000 to 100,000 clones; approximately 85% of them occurred a single time. The ten top clones hold approximately 3.9% of the sample.

The cohort was made up of roughly 670 healthy bone marrow donors. All cohort members were sampled while nominally healthy, although unrecorded immune exposures were likely present. The donor tested CMV seronegative, placing the donor among the roughly 350 seronegative members of the cohort. Every donor gave a peripheral blood sample, and the peripheral blood mononuclear cells from that sample were used for TCR beta sequencing. The Qiagen DNeasy Blood Extraction Kit was used to extract genomic DNA from the blood cell samples. The sample belongs to a study of cytomegalovirus exposure and HLA in healthy donors (TCRdb year 2017). For the wider study: An earlier analysis of about 530 of the donors reported about 280 Gb of sequence data and approximately 120 million unique TCR beta sequences obtained from some 170 million T cells. An early release that covered fewer than 750 HLA-typed donors contained 300 to 350 gigabases of sequencing data and around 85 million unique TCR sequences. Of the roughly 400 genotyped donors, about 80% fell in the genetic ancestry cluster associated with self-reported Caucasian donors. The study was designed to test whether signatures of past pathogen exposure could be identified by cataloging public T cell receptors. The study used immunosequencing to profile the T cell repertoires of 666 subjects and linked those repertoires to cytomegalovirus serostatus. A separate validation cohort of about 110 different subjects was used in addition to the roughly 620-subject first cohort. High-throughput TCR immunosequencing, statistical association of individual TCRs with disease status, and machine learning were combined to predict cytomegalovirus infection status. A later analysis re-examined previously published TCR beta repertoires from 500 to 700 donors and added high-resolution HLA genotyping to investigate patterns of TCR occurrence. In the later analysis, no new phenotypic data were used to find candidate immune exposures; instead, reliance was placed on TCR beta sequences and their occurrence across donors. An earlier analysis of 450 to 750 of the donors used high-throughput TCR beta sequencing to judge whether each TCR beta V gene segment behaved as functional or pseudogenic. Alongside the repertoire data, information on donor age, sex, ethnicity and CMV serostatus was compiled. A later genetic analysis used genome-wide SNP genotypes for about three fifths of the 666 donors, treating that subset as a discovery cohort. Every discovery cohort repertoire had been produced on one sequencing platform. Both class I and class II loci were covered by HLA typing, at four-digit resolution. Typing coverage varied by locus: roughly 620-640 donors for A, B, C, DRB1 and DQB1; 500 to 550 for DQA1; more than 600 for DPA1; roughly 450 for DPB1. Five DR-DQ haplotypes were treated as single units for association and clustering because of strong linkage in the cohort. On average, about 200,000 unique TCR beta nucleotide sequences were sequenced per donor among some 420 genotyped donors of the cohort, with around 19% of those sequences being non-productive. The full study reports these points: Several of the top co-occurrence clusters appeared to be linked to parvovirus B19, influenza, CMV and Epstein-Barr virus, according to a later analysis. A group of highly shared sequence variants was considered likely to be a technical artifact of the sequencing pipeline. In a later analysis, HLA-associated TCR beta chains were found to be more clonally expanded and to have lower generation probabilities than equally common non-associated chains. Broadly in line with IMGT annotations, most TCR beta V segments showed up in productive rearrangements about 87% or about 30% of the time in an earlier analysis of a few hundred of the donors. Immune exposure information for the cohort was limited to CMV serostatus. Some IMGT-functional V segments, including TRBV6-2 and TRBV6-3, could not be distinguished by the 87-base-pair reads and were therefore excluded. The authors suggested that the approach could potentially be extended to other disease states and immunological phenotypes. Because HLA typing was unavailable for some donors at each locus, only the typed subset was used in association tests. In both the original and validation cohorts, the classifier was reported to diagnose cytomegalovirus status with high specificity and sensitivity. According to a later genetic analysis, donors in an Asian-associated ancestry cluster had fewer N-insertions in productive TCRs than the roughly 670-donor mean. Assigning TCR associations to individual alleles was difficult when HLA alleles, especially DR and DQ, strongly co-occurred. A later analysis found that most CMV-associated TCR beta chains appeared HLA-restricted, with HLA associations seemingly driven largely by CMV exposure. The presence/absence analyses assumed that sequencing depth was roughly uniform across donors, and that assumption may not be true. Seventeen rarely observed V segments, including chromosome 9 orphons, were excluded from the earlier analysis of several hundred of the donors because counts were too low. A further reported finding was that TCR beta sequences accurately predicted the HLA-A and HLA-B alleles for most subjects in the first cohort. An association between a missense DCLRE1C variant and V-gene and J-gene trimming of TCR beta chains was found in a later genetic analysis and replicated in an independent cohort. In vitro tests confirmed that a few of the cytomegalovirus-associated TCR beta chains recognize cytomegalovirus antigens. Linkage disequilibrium might explain the correlated functional status among segregating V segments, but an unknown experimental factor could not be ruled out. According to a later analysis, TCR association rates differed among HLA loci, with DRB1 alleles showing the most associated TCRs and HLA-C alleles showing the fewest. Most TCR sequences were observed very rarely across donors, whereas some public TCRs were present in many individuals. In the study, some 160 TCR beta chains were listed as associated with cytomegalovirus. Only TCR beta chains were sequenced in this cohort, and the absence of alpha or paired-chain data limited detectable features. A later analysis associated 15,000 to 20,000 TCR beta sequences with specific HLA alleles at a false discovery rate of 0.05.

The rearranged segments are TRBV6-5 and TRBJ1-6, with 8 bases in between that match TRBD1. The clonotype originates from a man in his thirties or forties in good health and CMV-seronegative. The sample consisted of PBMCs. The sequenced DNA: TGTGCCAGCAGCCGACAGGGGAGGAATTCACCCCTCCACTTT. Translated, it gives CASSRQGRNSPLHF.